The 7 T cell receptor beta chains listed next were all sequenced from one sample in a study of OX40 agonist ivuxolimab in advanced cancers. Sequencing was performed with immunoSEQ multiplex PCR; in TCRdb, only in-frame clones are kept and a portion is missing. This table holds about 21,000 clones, about 79% found once. The source was CD4+ or CD8+ T cells sorted from blood, collected in a trial of the OX40 agonist ivuxolimab. All receptors come from an adult with an advanced solid tumor such as melanoma, head and neck, liver or kidney cancer.

The gene calls are TRBV7-3 and TRBJ2-3; D unresolved. Trimming removed 4 bases from V and 2 bases from J, with 13 bases in between. Germline CDR1 reads SGHTA; CDR2 reads FQGTGA. This CDR3 region has 15 residues. The CDR3 protein is CASSSPWEDTDTQYF. Written as DNA, the CDR3 is TGTGCCAGCAGCTCCCCCTGGGAAGACACAGATACGCAGTATTTT.

CDR3 nucleotide sequence: TGTGCCAGTAGTATCGTTCAGGGAGTTTACAATGAGCAGTTCTTC. It codes for CASSIVQGVYNEQFF. The chain links TRBV19 to TRBJ2-1, with D perhaps given as TRBD1 or TRBD2 (5 bases each). V lost 3 bases to trimming and J lost 4 bases, with 13 bases between them. The CDR3 runs to 15 residues. CDR1 is LNHDA and CDR2 is SQIVND in the germline V gene (reference sequence).

CDR3 residues: CATSGTVVYEQYF. DNA of the CDR3: TGTGCCACCTCAGGGACGGTAGTCTACGAGCAGTACTTC. The J gene is TRBJ2-7, the V gene TRBV2; D is tentatively TRBD1 or TRBD2 (5 bases each). Germline values: CDR1 SNHLY, CDR2 FYNNEI. Trimming took 10 bases from V and 3 from J, leaving 16 bases between them. The CDR3 loop spans 13 amino acids.

This clone was seen a handful of times. The rearrangement joins TRBV10-1 to TRBJ2-5, with D unclear. CDR1 is WNHNN, CDR2 SYGVQD, per germline (reference sequence). This CDR3 has 15 residues. Trimming stripped 0 bases from V and 1 base from J, with 9 bases between. Here the CDR3 reads CASSESKDAQETQYF. The CDR3 nucleotides read TGCGCCAGCAGTGAGTCGAAGGACGCCCAAGAGACCCAGTACTTC.

In this sample, this clone turned up once. This rearrangement joins TRBV27 to TRBJ2-1; 10 bases are a match to TRBD1. V lost 5 bases and J lost 2; bases outside the gene matches: 6. CDR3 size: 16 residues. In germline, CDR1 is MNHEY, CDR2 SMNVEV (reference sequence). CDR3 amino acids: CASSPRDRGTYNEQFF. The CDR3 DNA follows: TGTGCCAGCAGTCCCCGGGACAGGGGAACCTACAATGAGCAGTTCTTC.

This chain uses TRBV13 with TRBJ2-3; D is ambiguous. The CDR3 runs 14 residues. Trimming pared 5 bases from V and 3 bases from J, leaving 12 bases between. Germline CDR1 reads PRHDT; CDR2 reads FYEKMQ (reference sequence). The CDR3 region is CASSPTQITDTQYF. The CDR3 DNA reads as TGTGCCAGCAGCCCGACCCAAATTACAGATACGCAGTATTTT.

Here the CDR3 reads CASSPPNTEAFF. DNA for the CDR3: TGTGCCAGCAGTCCACCGAACACTGAAGCTTTCTTT. The chain employs TRBV7-3 and TRBJ1-1; D is unresolved. V shed 6 bases and J shed 1 base, with 6 bases lying between them. The CDR3 covers 12 residues. Germline CDR1 SGHTA, CDR2 FQGTGA.